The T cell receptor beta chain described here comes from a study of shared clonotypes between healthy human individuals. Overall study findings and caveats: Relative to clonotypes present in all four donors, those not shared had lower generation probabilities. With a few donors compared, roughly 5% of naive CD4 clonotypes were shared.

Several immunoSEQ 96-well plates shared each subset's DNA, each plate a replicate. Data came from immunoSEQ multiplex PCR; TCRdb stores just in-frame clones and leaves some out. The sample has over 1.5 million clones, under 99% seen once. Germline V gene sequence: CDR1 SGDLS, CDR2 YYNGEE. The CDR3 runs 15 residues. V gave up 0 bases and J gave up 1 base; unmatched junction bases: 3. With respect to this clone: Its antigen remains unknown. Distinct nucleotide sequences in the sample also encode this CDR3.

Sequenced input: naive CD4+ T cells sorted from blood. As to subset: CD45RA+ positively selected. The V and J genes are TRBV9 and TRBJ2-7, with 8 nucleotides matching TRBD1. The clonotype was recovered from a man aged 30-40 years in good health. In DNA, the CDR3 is TGTGCCAGCAGCGTAGCTGGGACAGGTTCCTACGAGCAGTACTTC. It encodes CASSVAGTGSYEQYF. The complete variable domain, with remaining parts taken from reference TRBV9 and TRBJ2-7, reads DSGVTQTPKHLITATGQRVTLRCSPRSGDLSVYWYQQSLDQGLQFLIQYYNGEERAKGNILERFSAQQFPDLHSELNLSSLELGDSALYFCASSVAGTGSYEQYFGPGTRLTVT.